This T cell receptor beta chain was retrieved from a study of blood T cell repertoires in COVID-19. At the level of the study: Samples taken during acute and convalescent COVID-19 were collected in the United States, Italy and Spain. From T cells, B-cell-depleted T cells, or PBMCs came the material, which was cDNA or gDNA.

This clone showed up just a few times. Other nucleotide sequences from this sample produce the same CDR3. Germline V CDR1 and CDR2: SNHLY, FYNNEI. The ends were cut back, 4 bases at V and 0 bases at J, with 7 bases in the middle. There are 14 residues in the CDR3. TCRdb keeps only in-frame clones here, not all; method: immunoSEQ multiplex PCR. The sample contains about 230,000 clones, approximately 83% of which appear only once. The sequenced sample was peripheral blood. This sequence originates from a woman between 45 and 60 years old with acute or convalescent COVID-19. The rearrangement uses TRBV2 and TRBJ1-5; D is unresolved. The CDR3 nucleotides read TGTGCCAGCAGTGGGCAGTTTAGCAATCAGCCCCAGCATTTT. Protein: CASSGQFSNQPQHF.